This TCR beta chain is drawn from a study of control samples from healthy donors and cancer patients. Repertoires were generated with immunoSEQ multiplex PCR, while TCRdb's copy carries only in-frame clones and drops some. The top ten clones hold approximately 2.8% of a sample with 40,000 to 60,000 clones, about 86% of them seen once. V lost 7 bases, J lost 6 bases, and 4 bases stayed unmatched. The germline gives CDR1 ENHRY, CDR2 SYGVKD. This CDR3 spans 14 amino acids. The sequence was obtained from a woman aged 45-65 years with lung cancer. Sequencing used PBMCs. The chain is built from TRBV10-3 and TRBJ2-1, with 12 bases identical to TRBD2. This CDR3 is CAIKPSGGANEQFF. DNA of the CDR3: TGTGCCATCAAACCTAGCGGGGGGGCCAATGAGCAGTTCTTC.